This TCR beta chain was found in a study of neurological immune-mediated disorders. TCRdb fed the 5' RACE reads into MiXCR, producing one record per CDR3 protein. The sample has some 30,000 distinct CDR3 sequences; around 16% are singletons. This clonotype has ten or more counts. V lost 5 bases to trimming and J lost 5 bases, with 19 bases between them. Germline V gives CDR1 DFQATT, CDR2 SNEGSKA (reference sequence). This CDR3 comprises 15 residues. Time point specified: technical triplicate 3. The sample comprised CD4+ T cells from blood. This chain links TRBV20-1 with TRBJ2-1; D unclear. The receptor's source is a female donor with HTLV-1-associated myelopathy (HAM/TSP). This CDR3 reads CSARPVAEPNNEQFF. The DNA for the CDR3 is TGCAGTGCTCGCCCTGTGGCAGAACCCAACAATGAGCAGTTCTTC.